Following are 30 T cell receptor beta chains from one sample sequenced in a study of molecular identifiers for immune sequencing clone quantification. TCRdb processed the PCR reads anew with MiXCR; each CDR3 protein has one entry. The sample includes tens of thousands of distinct CDR3 sequences, approximately 23% of them seen just once. The sequenced sample consisted of naive CD8+ T cells from blood, with Jurkat cell RNA spiked in. Subset denoted: FACS-sorted CD8+CD4-CCR7+CD45RA+ naive T cells. Source of these receptors: a human donor in good health. Some libraries in this study had Jurkat cell RNA spiked in.

This clonotype was found many times. This chain joins TRBV19 and TRBJ1-5; D possibly corresponds to TRBD1 (5 bases). The CDR3 is 13 amino acids. Trimming left V 10 bases short and J 5 bases short, with 15 bases between. Germline V CDR1 and CDR2: LNHDA, SQIVND (reference sequence). Written as DNA, the CDR3 is TGTGCCACTCAAGGGCAGGGCCATCAGCCCCAGCATTTT. Translation: CATQGQGHQPQHF.

In its sample, this clonotype was seen a few times. The chain uses TRBV20-1 and TRBJ1-1, with TRBD1 matching over 7 bases. Germline V gives CDR1 DFQATT, CDR2 SNEGSKA (reference sequence). This CDR3 contains 14 residues. The V gene end was trimmed by 2 bases and the J gene end by 4 bases; junction bases not matched to a gene: 7. The CDR3 sequence is CSARSEQGFTEAFF. For the CDR3, the DNA is TGCAGTGCTAGATCCGAACAGGGGTTCACTGAAGCTTTCTTT.

The chain is built from TRBV19 and TRBJ1-1, with D maybe TRBD1 (5 bases). Germline CDR1 and CDR2: LNHDA and SQIVND (reference sequence). Trimming removed 6 bases from V and 1 base from J, with 12 bases in between. The CDR3 runs 14 residues. DNA for the CDR3: TGTGCCAGTAGAATGGACATACCGAACACTGAAGCTTTCTTT. This translates into CASRMDIPNTEAFF.

Concerning this clonotype: A clone one base away is much larger, so this may be a read error. The rearrangement links TRBV7-9 to TRBJ1-5; tentatively, D is TRBD1 (5 bases). The germline gives CDR1 SEHNR, CDR2 FQNEAQ (reference sequence). The CDR3 consists of 13 residues. The V end lost 4 bases, the J end lost 11 bases, and 15 bases lay between the germline ends. The CDR3 region is CASSSDIVVAQHF. The DNA for the CDR3 is TGTGCCAGCAGCTCGGACATCGTTGTGGCCCAGCATTTT. Together with reference TRBV7-9 and TRBJ1-5, the CDR3 gives the full variable domain: DTGVSQNPRHKITKRGQNVTFRCDPISEHNRLYWYRQTLGQGPEFLTYFQNEAQLEKSRLLSDRFSAERPKGSFSTLEIQRTEQGDSAMYLCASSSDIVVAQHFGDGTRLSIL.

The gene calls are TRBV19 and TRBJ1-5; D possibly corresponds to TRBD1 (6 bases). Germline-derived CDR1 and CDR2 are LNHDA and SQIVND (reference sequence). V was trimmed by 3 bases and J by 7 bases, leaving 19 bases between them. This CDR3 is built from 16 residues. The DNA of the CDR3 is TGTGCCAGTAGTATTGGTTTCGGGGGGGCAGGACAGCCCCAGCATTTT. Amino acid sequence: CASSIGFGGAGQPQHF.

This clonotype appeared a few times. Possible read error: a much larger clone is one base away. The chain recombines TRBV6-2 or TRBV6-3 with TRBJ2-7, with D perhaps matching TRBD1 (5 bases). The CDR3 runs 11 residues. Germline loops: CDR1 MNHEY, CDR2 SVGEGT. V lost 5 bases, J lost 7 bases, and 9 bases lay in between. CDR3 in amino acids: CASSLHREQYF. The CDR3 DNA reads as TGTGCCAGCAGTCTCCACAGGGAGCAGTACTTC.

Only a few counts were recorded for this clonotype. The rearrangement uses TRBV4-3 and TRBJ2-7; D not resolved. This CDR3 is built from 15 residues. Germline V gene sequence: CDR1 LGHNA, CDR2 YSLEER. Deletions cut 0 bases from V and 6 bases from J, with 15 bases between. CDR3 bases: TGCGCCAGCAGCCAAGATTCAATAGCTTTCGGCGAGCAGTACTTC. This gives the protein CASSQDSIAFGEQYF.

This clonotype has ten or more counts. The J gene is TRBJ2-5, the V gene TRBV5-4; 7 bases match TRBD1. Trimming cost V 3 bases and J 2 bases; bases outside gene matches: 7. The germline V gene has CDR1 SGHNT and CDR2 YYREEE (reference sequence). The CDR3 runs to 15 residues. CDR3 region: CASSWATGDQETQYF. CDR3 sequence (DNA): TGTGCCAGCAGCTGGGCAACAGGGGATCAAGAGACCCAGTACTTC.

This clonotype was recorded at least ten times. In DNA form, the CDR3 reads TGTGCCAGCAGCCAAGGGAGACATGGCGGACTAGCTACGCAGTATTTT. This codes for CASSQGRHGGLATQYF. V is TRBV3-1 and J is TRBJ2-3, with 8 bases fitting TRBD2. The CDR3 spans 16 residues. Germline V lookup: CDR1 LGHDT, CDR2 YNNKEL (reference sequence). The J segment lost 8 bases and the V segment lost 1 base, leaving 11 bases of the junction unmatched.

This clonotype showed up many times. The J gene is TRBJ1-5, the V gene TRBV6-2 or TRBV6-3; 10 bases map to TRBD1. CDR1 and CDR2 (germline): MNHEY, SVGEGT. The length of the CDR3 is 14 residues. Unmatched junction bases numbered 4, after V lost 6 bases and J lost 5 bases. The CDR3 DNA reads TGTGCCAGCAGACCGGGACAGGGGTATCAGCCCCAGCATTTT. The encoded protein is CASRPGQGYQPQHF.

This clonotype was detected only once. A much larger clone differs from this one at a single base, so this may be a read error. The chain carries TRBV28 and TRBJ2-5, with a weak D call TRBD2 (6 bases). Germline loops: CDR1 MDHEN, CDR2 SYDVKM. The CDR3 spans 14 residues. V was shortened by 5 bases and J by 8 bases, with 18 bases between the two germline ends. The CDR3 nucleotides are TGTGCCAGCAGTCCCGCGGGAAGGGGAGATACCCAGTACTTC. This codes for CASSPAGRGDTQYF.

This clonotype was observed at least ten times. The chain recombines TRBV5-1 with TRBJ2-3; 7 bases are shared with TRBD2. CDR3 length equals 16 residues. Germline V gene sequence: CDR1 SGHRS, CDR2 YFSETQ. The V segment lost 3 bases and the J segment 0 bases; nucleotides outside the gene matches: 7. The chain's CDR3 is CASSYERGTSTDTQYF. The CDR3 bases are TGCGCCAGCAGCTATGAGCGGGGCACTAGCACAGATACGCAGTATTTT. Looking up the rest from reference TRBV5-1 and TRBJ2-3 gives the full variable domain: KAGVTQTPRYLIKTRGQQVTLSCSPISGHRSVSWYQQTPGQGLQFLFEYFSETQRNKGNFPGRFSGRQFSNSRSEMNVSTLELGDSALYLCASSYERGTSTDTQYFGPGTRLTVL.

This clonotype was found many times. This chain links TRBV12-3 or TRBV12-4 with TRBJ2-7; TRBD2 is a possible D gene (5 bases). CDR3 size: 15 residues. Trimming shortened V by 6 bases and J by 0 bases, and 15 bases separated the two germline ends. CDR3 nucleotide sequence: TGTGCCAGCAGACCTGGACTGCACGACTCCTACGAGCAGTACTTC. Its protein is CASRPGLHDSYEQYF.

As concerns this clonotype: A read error is possible here, since a much larger clone lies one base away. J is TRBJ1-2 and V is TRBV7-2, with 8 bases that match TRBD1. This CDR3 has 15 amino acids. J gave up 3 bases and V 4 bases, and 7 bases lay outside the gene matches. Germline V gene lookup returns CDR1 SGHTA and CDR2 FQGNSA. CDR3 in amino acids: CASSSRQGSHYGYTF. The CDR3 DNA follows: TGTGCCAGCAGCTCCAGACAGGGGTCCCACTATGGCTACACCTTC.

On this clonotype itself: This may come from a read error, since a much larger clone is one base off. V and J are TRBV7-8 and TRBJ1-4; D is undetermined. Germline V lookup: CDR1 SGHVS, CDR2 FQNEAQ. This CDR3 is 18 amino acids long. The CDR3 region has the DNA TGTGCCGGCAGCCCCTGGATGCTACCCCACGAGGGTAATGAAAAACTGTTTTTT. Encoded protein: CAGSPWMLPHEGNEKLFF. The full variable domain, in which reference TRBV7-8 and TRBJ1-4 provide the parts outside the CDR3, is GAGVSQSPRYKVAKRGQDVALRCDPISGHVSLFWYQQALGQGPEFLTYFQNEAQLDKSGLPSDRFFAERPEGSVSTLKIQRTQQEDSAVYLCAGSPWMLPHEGNEKLFFGSGTQLSVL.

V gene TRBV19 combines with J gene TRBJ1-5; D is unresolved. The CDR3 has 14 residues. Per germline, CDR1 LNHDA and CDR2 SQIVND (reference sequence). V was shortened by 7 bases and J by 8 bases, with 18 bases between the two germline ends. CDR3 nucleotide sequence: TGTGCCAGTATAGGGCAGACAATATTTGAGCCCCAGCATTTT. Protein product: CASIGQTIFEPQHF. The entire variable domain, with the rest obtained from reference TRBV19 and TRBJ1-5, is as follows: DGGITQSPKYLFRKEGQNVTLSCEQNLNHDAMYWYRQDPGQGLRLIYYSQIVNDFQKGDIAEGYSVSREKKESFPLTVTSAQKNPTAFYLCASIGQTIFEPQHFGDGTRLSIL.

This clonotype was counted many times. The chain uses TRBV30 and TRBJ2-2; D gene ambiguous. CDR1 and CDR2 from the germline V gene are GTSNPN and SVGIG (reference sequence). The CDR3 runs to 12 residues. Trimming pared 3 bases from V and 9 bases from J, leaving 11 bases between. The CDR3 sequence: CAWSRVAWELFF. CDR3 bases: TGTGCCTGGAGCCGGGTGGCCTGGGAGCTGTTTTTT.

This clonotype appeared a few times. This may stem from a read error, because a much larger clone lies one nucleotide away. The chain has TRBV29-1 and TRBJ2-2; D ambiguous. Germline assignment: CDR1 SQVTM and CDR2 ANQGSEA. Trimming cost V 0 bases and J 9 bases, with 5 bases left between them. This CDR3 has 11 residues. The CDR3 bases are TGCAGCGTTGAAGATACTTGGGAGCTGTTTTTT. Its protein is CSVEDTWELFF.

V and J are TRBV9 and TRBJ1-2; tentative D call: TRBD1 (6 bases). Germline V CDR1 and CDR2: SGDLS, YYNGEE. V lost 3 bases to trimming and J lost 6 bases, with 15 bases between them. CDR3 length equals 14 residues. The CDR3 loop reads CASSEGGGYNGYTF. The CDR3 bases are TGTGCCAGCAGCGAGGGGGGGGGTTACAATGGCTACACCTTC.

This clonotype was seen more than once but under ten times. CDR3 bases: TGTGCCAGCAGCGGAGGACAGAGCTATGGCTACACCTTC. Translated, it gives CASSGGQSYGYTF. The chain employs TRBV5-4 and TRBJ1-2; tentative D call: TRBD1 (6 bases). Germline V gene sequence: CDR1 SGHNT, CDR2 YYREEE (reference sequence). The CDR3 contains 13 residues. Trimming pared 4 bases from V and 4 bases from J, leaving 11 bases between.

A note on this clonotype: Being one base from a much bigger clone, this may be a read error. The gene calls are TRBV7-9 and TRBJ2-3; no clear D. This CDR3 has 15 residues. CDR1 and CDR2 from the germline V gene are SEHNR and FQNEAQ (reference sequence). CDR3 protein: CASSLAGRTSDTRYF. The DNA for the CDR3 is TGTGCCAGCAGCTTAGCGGGTAGGACCTCAGATACGCGGTATTTT.

This clonotype was seen a handful of times. V gene TRBV19 combines with J gene TRBJ1-1; no clear D. The V end lost 8 bases, the J end lost 0 bases, and 7 bases lay between the germline ends. CDR1 is LNHDA and CDR2 is SQIVND in the germline V gene (reference sequence). The CDR3 sequence is 12 residues long. The CDR3 sequence is CASVNMNTEAFF. CDR3 sequence (DNA): TGTGCCAGTGTCAATATGAACACTGAAGCTTTCTTT.

This clonotype was observed many times. The chain is built from TRBV5-8 and TRBJ2-7, with unresolved D. Trimming cost V 3 bases and J 4 bases, with 17 bases left between them. CDR1 and CDR2 (germline): SGHTS, YDEGEE. The CDR3 loop spans 15 amino acids. This CDR3 is CASSSNGRRGYEQYF. The CDR3, as DNA: TGTGCCAGCAGCTCGAATGGCCGCCGAGGTTACGAGCAGTACTTC.

The chain uses TRBV6-5 and TRBJ2-2; 9 bases agree with TRBD2. Germline V CDR1 and CDR2: MNHEY, SVGAGI. V was pared by 4 bases and J by 1 base, with 7 bases of the junction left unmatched. The CDR3 is 17 amino acids. The CDR3: CASSSAPSGENTGELFF. Here the CDR3 DNA reads TGTGCCAGCAGTTCGGCCCCTAGCGGGGAGAACACCGGGGAGCTGTTTTTT.

Remarks on this clonotype: A much larger clone is a single base away; this may be a read error. The chain joins TRBV6-2 or TRBV6-3 to TRBJ1-1; TRBD1 is a possible D gene (5 bases). Deletions cut 6 bases from V and 0 bases from J, with 20 bases between. The CDR3 length is 17 residues. CDR1 is MNHEY, CDR2 SVGEGT, per germline. The CDR3 protein is CASSQQALVSMNTEAFF. The CDR3 DNA follows: TGTGCCAGCAGCCAACAGGCCCTGGTCTCCATGAACACTGAAGCTTTCTTT.

This clonotype was seen many times. This rearrangement joins TRBV4-3 to TRBJ1-2; perhaps TRBD1 as D (6 bases). V lost 4 bases, J lost 2 bases, and 11 bases lay in between. The CDR3 runs to 14 residues. CDR1 and CDR2 from the germline V gene are LGHNA and YSLEER. The CDR3 DNA reads as TGCGCCAGCAGCCGACTAGGACAGAACTATGGCTACACCTTC. This codes for CASSRLGQNYGYTF.

This clonotype occurred many times. One junction end does not reproduce the germline sequence, and a read error may be involved. V is TRBV7-9 and J is TRBJ1-1; unclear D gene. The CDR3 sequence is 13 residues long. Per the germline V gene, CDR1 is SEHNR and CDR2 is FQNEAQ (reference sequence). For the CDR3, the DNA is TGCGCCAGCAGCCCGCGAGGCGACACTGAAGCTTTCTTT. This encodes CASSPRGDTEAFF.

This clonotype showed up just a few times. This chain connects TRBV19 to TRBJ1-1; tentative D call: TRBD1 (5 bases). This CDR3 region has 13 residues. Germline V gene data show CDR1 as LNHDA and CDR2 as SQIVND (reference sequence). The V end was cut by 4 bases, the J end by 0 bases, with 6 bases between. In nucleotides, the CDR3 is TGTGCCAGTAGTAGGGACCTGAACACTGAAGCTTTCTTT. Its protein is CASSRDLNTEAFF. The full variable domain, with the rest looked up from reference TRBV19 and TRBJ1-1, is DGGITQSPKYLFRKEGQNVTLSCEQNLNHDAMYWYRQDPGQGLRLIYYSQIVNDFQKGDIAEGYSVSREKKESFPLTVTSAQKNPTAFYLCASSRDLNTEAFFGQGTRLTVV.

This clonotype has just a few counts. The CDR3 DNA sequence: TGTGCCAGCAGCCTCTCCCTGCAAGAGACCCAGTACTTC. Protein: CASSLSLQETQYF. The rearrangement uses TRBV6-5 and TRBJ2-5; no clear D. Germline values: CDR1 MNHEY, CDR2 SVGAGI. Trimming removed 6 bases from V and 2 bases from J, with 10 bases in between. The CDR3 spans 13 residues.

In this sample, this clonotype turned up a few times. V is TRBV4-1 and J is TRBJ2-3; 12 nucleotides align to TRBD2. Trimming at V came to 4 bases and at J to 0 bases, leaving 2 bases not matched to a gene. The CDR3 is 16 amino acids. Germline V lookup: CDR1 MGHRA, CDR2 YSYEKL. The CDR3 region has the DNA TGCGCCAGCAGCCGACTAGCGGGGGAGAGCACAGATACGCAGTATTTT. It specifies CASSRLAGESTDTQYF.